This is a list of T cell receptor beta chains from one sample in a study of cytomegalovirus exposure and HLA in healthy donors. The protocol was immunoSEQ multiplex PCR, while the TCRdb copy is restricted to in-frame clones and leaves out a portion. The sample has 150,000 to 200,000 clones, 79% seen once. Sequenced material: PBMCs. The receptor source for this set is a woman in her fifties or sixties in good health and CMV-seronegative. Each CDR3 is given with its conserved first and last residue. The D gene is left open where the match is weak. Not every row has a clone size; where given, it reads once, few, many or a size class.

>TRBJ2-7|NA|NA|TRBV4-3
CASSQDGRSGEQYF
TGCGCCAGCAGCCAAGATGGCAGGAGCGGGGAGCAGTACTTC
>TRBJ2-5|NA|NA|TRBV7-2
CASSLESPRSQYF
TGTGCCAGCAGCTTAGAAAGCCCCCGGTCCCAGTACTTC
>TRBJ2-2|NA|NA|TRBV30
CAWSPRLGRTDTGELFF
TGTGCCTGGAGTCCTCGACTAGGCCGGACTGACACCGGGGAGCTGTTTTTT
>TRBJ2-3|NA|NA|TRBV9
CASSVATLGASPLGNTQYF
TGTGCCAGCAGCGTAGCCACCCTTGGGGCTTCCCCGCTCGGTAATACGCAGTATTTT
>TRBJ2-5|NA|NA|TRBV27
CASSLAGAETQYF
TGTGCCAGCAGTTTAGCGGGGGCAGAGACCCAGTACTTC
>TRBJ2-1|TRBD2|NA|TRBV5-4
CASSPPGGGAWYNEQFF
TGTGCCAGCAGCCCACCCGGGGGGGGAGCGTGGTACAATGAGCAGTTCTTC
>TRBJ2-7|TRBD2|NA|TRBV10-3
CAIRSSGGAYEQYF
TGTGCCATCAGGTCTAGCGGGGGAGCCTACGAGCAGTACTTC
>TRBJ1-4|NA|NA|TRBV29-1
CSVLAGGTNEKLFF
TGCAGCGTCCTGGCGGGGGGGACTAATGAAAAACTGTTTTTT
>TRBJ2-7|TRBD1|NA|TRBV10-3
CAISESDRGLVYEQYF
TGTGCCATCAGTGAGTCGGACAGGGGGCTAGTCTACGAGCAGTACTTC
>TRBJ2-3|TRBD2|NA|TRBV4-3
CASSQDRPGRVYTDTQYF
TGCGCCAGCAGCCAAGATAGGCCCGGGAGGGTCTACACAGATACGCAGTATTTT
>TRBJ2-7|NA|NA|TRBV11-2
CASSPYTSGAGWQYF
TGTGCCAGCAGCCCATATACCTCGGGTGCGGGGTGGCAGTACTTC
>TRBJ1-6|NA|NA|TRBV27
CASSLAGGSYNSPLHF
TGTGCCAGCAGTTTAGCCGGGGGGTCCTATAATTCACCCCTCCACTTT
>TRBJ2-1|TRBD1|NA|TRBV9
CASSVAGTGIRHEQFF
TGTGCCAGCAGCGTAGCTGGGACAGGGATTAGGCATGAGCAGTTCTTC
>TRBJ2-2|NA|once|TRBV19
CATPGPGRSTGELFF
TGTGCCACTCCAGGGCCCGGGCGTAGCACCGGGGAGCTGTTTTTT
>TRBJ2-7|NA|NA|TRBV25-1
CASSEYGGYYEQYF
TGTGCCAGCAGTGAATATGGGGGCTACTACGAGCAGTACTTC
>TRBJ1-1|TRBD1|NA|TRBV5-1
CASSFGTGASEAFF
TGCGCCAGCAGCTTCGGGACAGGGGCCTCTGAAGCTTTCTTT
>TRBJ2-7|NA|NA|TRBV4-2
CASSQGVANEQYF
TGTGCCAGCAGCCAAGGGGTAGCGAACGAGCAGTACTTC
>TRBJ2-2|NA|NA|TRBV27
CASSLTSGGTGELFF
TGTGCCAGCAGCCTGACATCCGGAGGGACCGGGGAGCTGTTTTTT
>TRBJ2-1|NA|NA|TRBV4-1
CASSTEALDRNYNEQFF
TGCGCCAGCAGCACCGAGGCTTTAGACAGGAATTACAATGAGCAGTTCTTC
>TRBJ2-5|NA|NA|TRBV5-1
CASTPTRSLGETRYF
TGCGCCAGCACCCCGACTAGGTCCTTAGGTGAGACCCGGTACTTC
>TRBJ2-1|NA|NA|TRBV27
CASSPRDSSSYNEQFF
TGTGCCAGCAGTCCCCGAGACTCGAGCTCCTACAATGAGCAGTTCTTC